This T cell receptor beta chain came from a study of OX40 agonist ivuxolimab in advanced cancers. Study-wide context: Ivuxolimab, which targeted the costimulatory receptor OX40 (CD134), was an agonistic, fully human IgG2 monoclonal antibody. Intravenous ivuxolimab was administered to patients every 2 weeks at six dose levels: 0.01, 0.1, 0.3, 1.5, 3 and 10 mg/kg. Of the roughly 50 dose-escalation patients, hepatocellular carcinoma was present in 19, melanoma in roughly 15, renal cell carcinoma in 9 and head and neck cancer in 9. The dose-escalation cohort was 82.7% male with a mean age of about 60 years, ranging from roughly 23 to 90. Prior anti-PD-1, anti-PD-L1 or anti-CTLA-4 therapy was permitted, and 30% to 50% of dose-escalation patients had received checkpoint inhibitors. Partial responses occurred in three dose-escalation patients: two with cutaneous melanoma and one with hepatocellular carcinoma. Peripheral TCRbeta sequencing was intended to test whether TCR sequence diversity was altered and clonal T-cell expansion was caused by ivuxolimab. The paper describes the monotherapy dose-escalation part (N of about 57 patients) of the phase I trial of ivuxolimab. Points the paper makes about the study in general: Which antigens the clonally expanded peripheral T cells were specific for was not determined. In the 0.1-3.0 mg/kg groups, partial responders were among the patients with the lowest normalized peripheral clonal expansion, particularly in CD8+ T cells. Low levels of normalized T-cell clonal expansion were also shown by some nonresponding patients. After ivuxolimab, more expanded clones were found on average in CD8+ T cells than in CD4+ T cells. Clonal expansion of both CD4+ and CD8+ blood T cells was observed from baseline to week 6 at doses 0.1 to 3.0 mg/kg.

For sequencing of the TCRbeta CDR3 region, genomic DNA was extracted from the sorted cells. The immunoSEQ Assay was used to sequence the TCRbeta CDR3 regions. TCRdb limited this immuneACCESS table to in-frame rearrangements with V and J called. A share of clones is missing; checked studies link under half to unresolved V genes, and the rest is unexplained. A total of fewer than 100,000 clones appear in this sample, about nine tenths of them only once. Around 6.5% of the sample rests with the top ten. CDR1 and CDR2, looked up from the germline V gene, are MRHNA and SNTAGT. The CDR3 spans 13 residues, from the cysteine through the phenylalanine. The CDR3 DNA has 39 bases and is translated from base 1. Trimming at the junction amounts to 6 bases on V and 6 bases on J, and the germline ends lie 15 bases apart. The trial excluded patients who had a history of autoimmune disease or were on systemic immunosuppression. In every dose cohort, peripheral blood was drawn for TCR sequencing at baseline, cycle 4 day 1, and cycle 7 day 1. The samples were drawn from a first-in-human, open-label, multicenter phase I dose-escalation trial of ivuxolimab. Adults with locally advanced or metastatic head and neck squamous cell, hepatocellular, melanoma or renal cell carcinoma were enrolled in the trial. Before TCR sequencing, CD4+ T cells and CD8+ T cells from peripheral blood were sorted into separate populations.

As for this clone: Its target antigen remains unknown. No much larger clone is present one base from it, and per-base qualities are unavailable.

Recombination joined TRBV6-4 with TRBJ2-7; the D gene is tentatively TRBD1 or TRBD2, each matching 5 bases. Material: CD4+ or CD8+ T cells sorted from blood, obtained in a trial of the OX40 agonist ivuxolimab. This clonotype was obtained from an adult with an advanced solid tumor such as melanoma, head and neck, liver or kidney cancer. The DNA is as follows: TGTGCCAGCAGCACGACGCAGGGACGCGAGCAGTACTTC. This sequence encodes CASSTTQGREQYF.